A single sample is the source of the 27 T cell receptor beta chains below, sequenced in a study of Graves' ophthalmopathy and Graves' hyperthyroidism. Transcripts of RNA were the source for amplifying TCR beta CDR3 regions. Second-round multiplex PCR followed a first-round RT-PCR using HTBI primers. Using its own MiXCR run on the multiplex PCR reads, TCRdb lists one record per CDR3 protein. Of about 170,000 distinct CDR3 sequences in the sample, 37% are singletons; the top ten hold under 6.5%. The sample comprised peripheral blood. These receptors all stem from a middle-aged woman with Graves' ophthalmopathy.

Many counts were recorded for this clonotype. In DNA, the CDR3 is TGTGCCATCAGTGAGCCGGGGGGCGACGCCTATGGCTACACCTTC. The encoded protein is CAISEPGGDAYGYTF. The rearrangement links TRBV10-3 to TRBJ1-2, with a tentative D call TRBD1 (6 bases). CDR3 length: 15 residues. V was pared by 2 bases and J by 4 bases, with 14 bases between. Germline V gene lookup returns CDR1 ENHRY and CDR2 SYGVKD.

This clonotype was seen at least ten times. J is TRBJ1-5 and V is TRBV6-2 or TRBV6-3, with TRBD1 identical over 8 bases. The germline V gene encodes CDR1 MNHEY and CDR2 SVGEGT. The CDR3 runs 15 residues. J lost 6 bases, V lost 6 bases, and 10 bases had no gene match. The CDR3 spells CASRPQGAAVQPQHF. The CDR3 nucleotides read TGTGCCAGCAGACCCCAGGGGGCTGCGGTTCAGCCCCAGCATTTT.

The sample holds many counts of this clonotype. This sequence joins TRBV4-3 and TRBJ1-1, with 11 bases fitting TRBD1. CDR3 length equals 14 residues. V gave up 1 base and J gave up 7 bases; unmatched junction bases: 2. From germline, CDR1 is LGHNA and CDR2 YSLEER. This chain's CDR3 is CASSQGTGGREAFF. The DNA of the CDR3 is TGCGCCAGCAGCCAAGGGACAGGGGGCCGTGAAGCTTTCTTT.

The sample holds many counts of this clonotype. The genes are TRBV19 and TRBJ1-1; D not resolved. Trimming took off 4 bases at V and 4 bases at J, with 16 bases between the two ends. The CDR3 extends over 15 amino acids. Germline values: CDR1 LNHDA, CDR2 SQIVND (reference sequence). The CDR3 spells CASSTEGIMGTEAFF. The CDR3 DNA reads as TGTGCCAGTAGTACTGAAGGGATAATGGGCACTGAAGCTTTCTTT.

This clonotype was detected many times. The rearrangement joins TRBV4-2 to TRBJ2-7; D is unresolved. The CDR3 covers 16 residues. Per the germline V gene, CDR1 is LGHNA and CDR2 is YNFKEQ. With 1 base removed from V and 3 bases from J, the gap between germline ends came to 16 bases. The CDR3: CASSQVTYVGIYEQYF. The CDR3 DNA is TGTGCCAGCAGCCAAGTTACCTACGTGGGGATCTACGAGCAGTACTTC.

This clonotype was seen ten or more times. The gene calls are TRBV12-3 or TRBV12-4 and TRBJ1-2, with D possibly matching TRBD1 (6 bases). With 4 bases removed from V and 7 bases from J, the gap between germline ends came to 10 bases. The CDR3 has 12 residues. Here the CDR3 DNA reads TGTGCCAGCAGTTACAGGGTTCTTGGCTACACCTTC. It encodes CASSYRVLGYTF.

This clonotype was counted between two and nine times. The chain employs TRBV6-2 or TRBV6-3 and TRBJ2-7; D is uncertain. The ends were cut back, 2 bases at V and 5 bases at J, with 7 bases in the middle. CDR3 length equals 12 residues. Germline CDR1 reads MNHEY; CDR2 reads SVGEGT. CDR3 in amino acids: CASSYAENEQYF. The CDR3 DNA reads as TGTGCCAGCAGTTACGCCGAGAACGAGCAGTACTTC.

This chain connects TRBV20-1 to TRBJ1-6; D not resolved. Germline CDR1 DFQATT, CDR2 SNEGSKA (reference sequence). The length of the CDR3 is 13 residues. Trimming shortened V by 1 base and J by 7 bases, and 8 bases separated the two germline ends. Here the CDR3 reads CSARGDGNSPLHF. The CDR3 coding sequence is TGCAGTGCTAGAGGCGATGGGAATTCACCCCTCCACTTT.

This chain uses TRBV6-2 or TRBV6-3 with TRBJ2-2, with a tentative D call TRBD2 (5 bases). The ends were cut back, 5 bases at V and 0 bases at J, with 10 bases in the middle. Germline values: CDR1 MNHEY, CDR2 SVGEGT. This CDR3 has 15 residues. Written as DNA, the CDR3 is TGTGCCAGCAGTACGTCCGGGGCGAACACCGGGGAGCTGTTTTTT. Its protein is CASSTSGANTGELFF.

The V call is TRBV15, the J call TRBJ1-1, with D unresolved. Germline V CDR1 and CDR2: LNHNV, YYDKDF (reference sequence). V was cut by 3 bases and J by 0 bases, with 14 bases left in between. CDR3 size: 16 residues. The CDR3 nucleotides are TGTGCCACCAGCAGCCTTCGTTGGTCCATGAACACTGAAGCTTTCTTT. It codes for CATSSLRWSMNTEAFF.

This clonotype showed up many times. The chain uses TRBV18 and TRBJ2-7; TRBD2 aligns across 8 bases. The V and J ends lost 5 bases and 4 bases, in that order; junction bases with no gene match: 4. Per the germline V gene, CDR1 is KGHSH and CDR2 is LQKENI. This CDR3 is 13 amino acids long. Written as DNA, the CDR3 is TGTGCCAGCTCAGTGTCTAGCGGGTACGAGCAGTACTTC. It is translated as CASSVSSGYEQYF.

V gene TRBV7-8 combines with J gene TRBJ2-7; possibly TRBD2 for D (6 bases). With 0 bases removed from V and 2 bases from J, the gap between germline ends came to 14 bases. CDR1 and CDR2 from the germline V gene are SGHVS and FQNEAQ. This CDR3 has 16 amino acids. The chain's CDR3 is CASSLAAERVPYEQYF. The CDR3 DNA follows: TGTGCCAGCAGCTTAGCAGCGGAGCGGGTGCCCTACGAGCAGTACTTC.

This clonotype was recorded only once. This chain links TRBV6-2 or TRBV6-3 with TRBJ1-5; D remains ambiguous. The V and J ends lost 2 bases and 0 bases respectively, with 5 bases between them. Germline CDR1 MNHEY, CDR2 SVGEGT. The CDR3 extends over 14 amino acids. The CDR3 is CASSYVASNQPQHF. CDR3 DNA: TGTGCCAGCAGTTACGTTGCTAGCAATCAGCCCCAGCATTTT.

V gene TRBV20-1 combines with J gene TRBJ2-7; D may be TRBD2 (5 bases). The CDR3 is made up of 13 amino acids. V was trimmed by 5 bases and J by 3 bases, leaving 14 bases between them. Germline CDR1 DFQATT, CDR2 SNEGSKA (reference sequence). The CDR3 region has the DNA TGCAGTGCTCCCGGGCCGGGGAACTACGAGCAGTACTTC. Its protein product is CSAPGPGNYEQYF.

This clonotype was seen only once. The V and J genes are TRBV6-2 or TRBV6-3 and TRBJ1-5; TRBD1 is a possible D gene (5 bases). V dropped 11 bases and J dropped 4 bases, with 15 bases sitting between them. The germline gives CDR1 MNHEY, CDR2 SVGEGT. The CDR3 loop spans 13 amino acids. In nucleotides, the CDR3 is TGTGCCTCCCGCCTCGACAGAAATCAGCCCCAGCATTTT. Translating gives CASRLDRNQPQHF.

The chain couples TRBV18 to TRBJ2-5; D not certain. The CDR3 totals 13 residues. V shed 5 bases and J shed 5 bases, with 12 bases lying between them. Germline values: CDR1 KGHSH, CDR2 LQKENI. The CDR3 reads CASSDITRETQYF. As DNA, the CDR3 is TGTGCCAGCTCAGATATTACTCGGGAGACCCAGTACTTC. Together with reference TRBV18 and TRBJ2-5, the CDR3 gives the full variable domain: NAGVMQNPRHLVRRRGQEARLRCSPMKGHSHVYWYRQLPEEGLKFMVYLQKENIIDESGMPKERFSAEFPKEGPSILRIQQVVRGDSAAYFCASSDITRETQYFGPGTRLLVL.

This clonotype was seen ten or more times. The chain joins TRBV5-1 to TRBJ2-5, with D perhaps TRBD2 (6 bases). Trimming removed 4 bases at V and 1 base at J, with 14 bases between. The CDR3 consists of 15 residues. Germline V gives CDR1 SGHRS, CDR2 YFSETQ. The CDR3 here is CASSPRVGGQETQYF. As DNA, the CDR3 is TGCGCCAGCAGCCCCCGGGTGGGAGGCCAAGAGACCCAGTACTTC.

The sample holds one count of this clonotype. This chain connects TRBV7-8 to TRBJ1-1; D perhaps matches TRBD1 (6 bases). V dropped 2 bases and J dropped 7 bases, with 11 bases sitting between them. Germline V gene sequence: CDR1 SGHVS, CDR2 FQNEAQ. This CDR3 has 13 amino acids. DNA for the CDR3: TGTGCCAGCAGCTTATACCCGACAGGTGAAGCTTTCTTT. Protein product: CASSLYPTGEAFF.

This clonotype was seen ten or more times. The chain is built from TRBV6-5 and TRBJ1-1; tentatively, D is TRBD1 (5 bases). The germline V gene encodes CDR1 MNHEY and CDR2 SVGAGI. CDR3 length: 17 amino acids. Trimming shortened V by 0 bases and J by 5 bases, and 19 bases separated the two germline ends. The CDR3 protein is CASSYSMVGGFGTEAFF. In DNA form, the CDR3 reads TGTGCCAGCAGTTACTCGATGGTCGGGGGTTTTGGGACTGAAGCTTTCTTT.

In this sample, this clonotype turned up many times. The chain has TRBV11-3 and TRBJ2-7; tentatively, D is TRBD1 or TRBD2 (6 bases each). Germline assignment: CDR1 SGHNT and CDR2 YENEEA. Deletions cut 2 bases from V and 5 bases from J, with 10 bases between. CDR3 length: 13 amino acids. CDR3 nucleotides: TGTGCCAGCAGCTTATCAAGGGGGGACGAGCAGTACTTC. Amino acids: CASSLSRGDEQYF.

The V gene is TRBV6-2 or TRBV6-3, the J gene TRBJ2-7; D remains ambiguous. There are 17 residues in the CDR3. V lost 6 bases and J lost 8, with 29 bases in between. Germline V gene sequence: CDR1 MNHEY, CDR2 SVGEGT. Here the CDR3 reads CASSQTGGRVLREQQYF. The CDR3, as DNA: TGTGCCAGCAGCCAGACGGGCGGAAGAGTTCTAAGGGAACAGCAGTACTTC.

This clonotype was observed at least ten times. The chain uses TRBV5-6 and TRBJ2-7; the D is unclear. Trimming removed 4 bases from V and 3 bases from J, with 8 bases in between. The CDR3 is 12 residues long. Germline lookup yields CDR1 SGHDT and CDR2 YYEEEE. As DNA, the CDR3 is TGTGCCAGCAGCCCTCAGGACTACGAGCAGTACTTC. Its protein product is CASSPQDYEQYF.

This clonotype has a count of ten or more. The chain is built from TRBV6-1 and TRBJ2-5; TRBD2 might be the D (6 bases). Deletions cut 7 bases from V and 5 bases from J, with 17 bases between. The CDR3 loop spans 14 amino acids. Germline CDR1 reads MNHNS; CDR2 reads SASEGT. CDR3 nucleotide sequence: TGTGCCAGCATTGGGGCCCGGGGGTCGGAGACCCAGTACTTC. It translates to CASIGARGSETQYF.

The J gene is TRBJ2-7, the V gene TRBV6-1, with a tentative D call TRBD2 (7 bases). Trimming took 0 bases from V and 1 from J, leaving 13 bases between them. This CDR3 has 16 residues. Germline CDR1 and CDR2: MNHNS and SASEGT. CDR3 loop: CASSEAGAGLSYEQYF. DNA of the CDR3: TGTGCCAGCAGTGAAGCGGGGGCGGGACTATCCTACGAGCAGTACTTC.

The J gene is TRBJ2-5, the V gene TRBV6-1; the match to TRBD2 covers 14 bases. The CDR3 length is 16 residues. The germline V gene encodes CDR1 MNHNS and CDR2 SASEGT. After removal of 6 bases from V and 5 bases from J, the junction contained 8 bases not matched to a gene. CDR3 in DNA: TGTGCCAGCAGCGGGGGACTAGCGGGAGTCGGGGAGACCCAGTACTTC. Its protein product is CASSGGLAGVGETQYF.

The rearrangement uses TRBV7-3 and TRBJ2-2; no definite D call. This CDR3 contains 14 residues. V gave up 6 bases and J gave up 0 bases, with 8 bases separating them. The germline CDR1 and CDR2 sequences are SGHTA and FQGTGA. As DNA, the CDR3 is TGTGCCAGCAGGGAGCAGCCGAACACCGGGGAGCTGTTTTTT. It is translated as CASREQPNTGELFF.

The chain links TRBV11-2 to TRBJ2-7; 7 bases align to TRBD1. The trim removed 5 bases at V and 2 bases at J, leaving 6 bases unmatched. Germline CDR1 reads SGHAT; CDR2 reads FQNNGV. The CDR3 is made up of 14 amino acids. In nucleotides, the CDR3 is TGTGCCAGCAGCAACAAACAGGGGCCCTACGAGCAGTACTTC. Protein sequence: CASSNKQGPYEQYF.